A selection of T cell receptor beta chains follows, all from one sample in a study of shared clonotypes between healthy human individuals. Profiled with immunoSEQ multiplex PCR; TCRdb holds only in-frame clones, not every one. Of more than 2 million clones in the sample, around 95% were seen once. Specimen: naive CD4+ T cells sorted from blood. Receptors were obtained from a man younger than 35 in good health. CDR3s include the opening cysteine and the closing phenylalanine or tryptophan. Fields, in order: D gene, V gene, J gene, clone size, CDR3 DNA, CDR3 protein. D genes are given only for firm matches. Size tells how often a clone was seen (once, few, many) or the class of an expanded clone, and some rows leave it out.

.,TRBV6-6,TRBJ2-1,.,TGTGCCAGCAGTTACCGACTCAAGAGCTCCTACAATGAGCAGTTCTTC,CASSYRLKSSYNEQFF
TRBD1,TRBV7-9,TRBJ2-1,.,TGTGCCAGCAGTGAGGGGGCCGGGAATGAGCAGTTCTTC,CASSEGAGNEQFF
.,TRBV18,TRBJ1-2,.,TGTGCCAGCTCACCAAACCCTTCCCCATCAGGCTACACCTTC,CASSPNPSPSGYTF
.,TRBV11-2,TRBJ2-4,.,TGTGCCAGCAGTTCCCCCGGACACTTAGCCAAAAACATTCAGTACTTC,CASSSPGHLAKNIQYF
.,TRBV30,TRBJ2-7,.,TGTGCCTGGAGTACGAACCGGGACACATGGGAGCAGTACTTC,CAWSTNRDTWEQYF
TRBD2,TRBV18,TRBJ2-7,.,TGTGCCAGCTCACCGGGGACTAGCGGGAAACCCTACGAGCAGTACTTC,CASSPGTSGKPYEQYF
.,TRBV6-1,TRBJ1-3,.,TGTGCCAGCAGTGGAATGGGCTCTGGAAACACCATATATTTT,CASSGMGSGNTIYF
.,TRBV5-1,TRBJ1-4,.,TGCGCCAGCAGCCCTGCAACTAATGAAAAACTGTTTTTT,CASSPATNEKLFF
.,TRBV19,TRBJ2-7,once,TGTGCCAGTAGTTCAACCAGGGTTTCCTCCTACGAGCAGTACTTC,CASSSTRVSSYEQYF
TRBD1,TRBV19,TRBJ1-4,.,TGTGCCAGTAGCCAACCGACAGGGAGCGTTGAAAAACTGTTTTTT,CASSQPTGSVEKLFF
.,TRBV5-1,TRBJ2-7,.,TGCGCCAGCAGCTTTGCAGGGGACGAGCAGTACTTC,CASSFAGDEQYF
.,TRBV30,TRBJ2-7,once,TGTGCCTTTAGCGAGAGCTCCTACGAGCAGTACTTC,CAFSESSYEQYF
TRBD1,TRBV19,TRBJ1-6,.,TGTGCCAGTAGCACGTTAACAGGGGGTAGTTCACCCCTCCACTTT,CASSTLTGGSSPLHF
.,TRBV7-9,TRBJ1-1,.,TGTGCCAGCAGCCCCACCACGGTGAACACTGAAGCTTTCTTT,CASSPTTVNTEAFF
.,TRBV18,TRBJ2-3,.,TGTGCCAGCTCATACACAGATACGCAGTATTTT,CASSYTDTQYF
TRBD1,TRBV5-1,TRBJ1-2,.,TGCGCCAGCAGCTTTGCGACAGGGAGCTATGGCTACACCTTC,CASSFATGSYGYTF
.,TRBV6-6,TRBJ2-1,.,TGTGCCAGCAGTCTCTCCGAAGTCTCCTACAATGAGCAGTTCTTC,CASSLSEVSYNEQFF
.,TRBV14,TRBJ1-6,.,TGTGCCAGCAGACCGCAGGGACAATCACCCCTCCACTTT,CASRPQGQSPLHF
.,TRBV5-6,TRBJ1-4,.,TGTGCCAGCAGTTTGGGACGGAATAATGAAAAACTGTTTTTT,CASSLGRNNEKLFF
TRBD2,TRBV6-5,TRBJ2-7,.,TGTGCCAGCAGTTCCCTTAGCGGGAGTGCCTACGAGCAGTACTTC,CASSSLSGSAYEQYF
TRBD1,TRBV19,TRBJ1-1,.,TGTGCCAGTAGTATAGAACCGGCACAGGGGCGAGTAGGAATGAACACTGAAGCTTTCTTT,CASSIEPAQGRVGMNTEAFF
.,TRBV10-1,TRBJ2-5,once,TGCGCCAGCAGTGAACAGCTCCAAGAGACCCAGTACTTC,CASSEQLQETQYF
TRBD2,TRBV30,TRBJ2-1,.,TGTGCCTGGAGCCGACTAGCGGGAGGATGGGACCTAAGCTCCTACAATGAGCAGTTCTTC,CAWSRLAGGWDLSSYNEQFF
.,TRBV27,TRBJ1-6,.,TGTGCCAGCAGTCTATCCAATCGGTGGCCCCTCCACTTT,CASSLSNRWPLHF
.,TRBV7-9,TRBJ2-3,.,TGTGCCAGCAGCTTCGGGGTCACAGATACGCAGTATTTT,CASSFGVTDTQYF
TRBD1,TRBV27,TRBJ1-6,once,TGTGCCAGCAGTCAGGGGGATTCACCCCTCCACTTT,CASSQGDSPLHF
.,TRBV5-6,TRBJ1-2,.,TGTGCCAGCAGCTTGGAAGGGACTGGCTACACCTTC,CASSLEGTGYTF
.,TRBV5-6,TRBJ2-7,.,TGTGCCCTCAGGGGGGGCGTATGGCGGGAGGAGTGCGAGCAGTACTTC,CALRGGVWREECEQYF
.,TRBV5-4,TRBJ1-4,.,TGTGCCAGCAGCTCCTCCGGGCCCTTTGAAAAACTGTTTTTT,CASSSSGPFEKLFF
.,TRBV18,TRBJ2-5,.,TGTGCCAGCTCACCACCAGGGTTAGAGACCCAGTACTTC,CASSPPGLETQYF
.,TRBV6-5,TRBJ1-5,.,TGTGCCAGCAGTCCCGCAGGGGTTGACAATCAGCCCCAGCATTTT,CASSPAGVDNQPQHF
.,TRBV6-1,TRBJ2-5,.,TGTGCCAGCACCCGGAACAGGGCCCAAGAGACCCAGTACTTC,CASTRNRAQETQYF
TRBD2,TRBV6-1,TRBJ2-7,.,TGTGCCAGCACCTCCGGCGGGGGGTACGAGCAGTACTTC,CASTSGGGYEQYF
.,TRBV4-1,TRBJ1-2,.,TGCGCCAGCAGCCAGACCCCCACAGGGACCTATGGCTACACCTTC,CASSQTPTGTYGYTF
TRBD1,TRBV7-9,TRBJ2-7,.,TGTGCCAGCAGCTCACAGGGGAACGAGCAGTACTTC,CASSSQGNEQYF
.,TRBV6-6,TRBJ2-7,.,TGTGCCAGCAGCCTCGGGACCGTCAGCTCCTACGAGCAGTACTTC,CASSLGTVSSYEQYF
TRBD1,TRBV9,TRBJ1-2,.,TGTGCCAGCAGCCGTGGTCCGACAGGGGGCGATGGCTACACCTTC,CASSRGPTGGDGYTF